The 18 T cell receptor beta chains below come from one sample, sequenced in a study of glioma-infiltrating T cells. TCR alpha and beta CDR3 regions were amplified from RNA using iRepertoire nested multiplex PCR. TCRdb passed the multiplex PCR reads through MiXCR, listing each CDR3 protein once. The profile shows around 170,000 distinct CDR3 sequences, 43% of them singletons. The specimen sequenced was glioma tissue, nonneoplastic brain tissue, or PBMCs (not recorded which). These receptors originate from a human donor with low-grade glioma or glioblastoma, undergoing nonglioma brain surgery, or in good health (not recorded which).

This clonotype was seen more than once but under ten times. This rearrangement joins TRBV11-2 to TRBJ1-6; D remains unclear. V was pared by 1 base and J by 14 bases, with 15 bases between. CDR1 is SGHAT and CDR2 is FQNNGV in the germline V gene. The CDR3 is 14 residues long. In DNA, the CDR3 is TGTGCCAGCAGCTTAGGAGGGCAAGGTGGGGCCCTCCACTTT. Its protein product is CASSLGGQGGALHF.

This clonotype was counted only a few times. The chain is built from TRBV2 and TRBJ1-2; TRBD1 agrees at 7 bases. The CDR3 has 13 residues. The V segment lost 10 bases and the J segment 7 bases; nucleotides outside the gene matches: 12. Germline V lookup: CDR1 SNHLY, CDR2 FYNNEI. The CDR3 reads CATREQGWSGYTF. The CDR3 DNA is TGTGCCACCAGAGAACAGGGGTGGAGTGGCTACACCTTC. Supplemented by reference TRBV2 and TRBJ1-2, the full variable domain reads EPEVTQTPSHQVTQMGQEVILRCVPISNHLYFYWYRQILGQKVEFLVSFYNNEISEKSEIFDDQFSVERPDGSNFTLKIRSTKLEDSAMYFCATREQGWSGYTFGSGTRLTVV.

This chain connects TRBV11-2 to TRBJ2-1; TRBD1 might be the D (5 bases). V lost 0 bases, J lost 5 bases, and 14 bases lay in between. CDR3 length: 16 amino acids. Germline values: CDR1 SGHAT, CDR2 FQNNGV. CDR3 protein: CASSLEWGGINNEQFF. In DNA, the CDR3 is TGTGCCAGCAGCTTAGAGTGGGGCGGTATTAACAATGAGCAGTTCTTC. Filled out from reference TRBV11-2 and TRBJ2-1, the complete variable domain reads EAGVAQSPRYKIIEKRQSVAFWCNPISGHATLYWYQQILGQGPKLLIQFQNNGVVDDSQLPKDRFSAERLKGVDSTLKIQPAKLEDSAVYLCASSLEWGGINNEQFFGPGTRLTVL.

The sample holds a few counts of this clonotype. This chain connects TRBV5-1 to TRBJ2-1; D perhaps matches TRBD2 (6 bases). Trimming removed 0 bases at V and 5 bases at J, with 12 bases between. Germline CDR1 and CDR2: SGHRS and YFSETQ. The CDR3 is 15 amino acids. The CDR3: CASSLDGGYDNEQFF. CDR3 sequence (DNA): TGCGCCAGCAGCTTGGACGGGGGATACGACAATGAGCAGTTCTTC. Looking up the rest from reference TRBV5-1 and TRBJ2-1 gives the full variable domain: KAGVTQTPRYLIKTRGQQVTLSCSPISGHRSVSWYQQTPGQGLQFLFEYFSETQRNKGNFPGRFSGRQFSNSRSEMNVSTLELGDSALYLCASSLDGGYDNEQFFGPGTRLTVL.

This clonotype appeared many times. The chain carries TRBV6-1 and TRBJ2-7; 10 bases line up with TRBD2. The V gene's germline CDR1 is MNHNS and CDR2 SASEGT. V lost 6 bases and J lost 1; bases outside the gene matches: 6. The CDR3 is made up of 15 amino acids. The CDR3 nucleotides read TGTGCCAGCAGCGTATCAGCGGGAGGGTCCTACGAGCAGTACTTC. Translation: CASSVSAGGSYEQYF.

In the case of this clonotype: Since a much larger clone is just one base distant, this may be a read error. The rearrangement links TRBV27 to TRBJ2-7; tentatively, D is TRBD1 or TRBD2 (6 bases each). Trimming removed 3 bases from V and 2 bases from J, with 14 bases in between. This CDR3 is 15 amino acids long. Germline V gives CDR1 MNHEY, CDR2 SMNVEV (reference sequence). The CDR3: CASSLTRGGPYEQYF. The DNA for the CDR3 is TGTGCCAGCAGTTTGACTAGAGGGGGGCCCTACGAGCAGTACTTC.

This clonotype was detected only a few times. The rearrangement uses TRBV7-2 and TRBJ2-6; D not certain. Germline assignment: CDR1 SGHTA and CDR2 FQGNSA. V was cut by 1 base and J by 4 bases, with 14 bases left in between. This CDR3 is 17 amino acids long. The CDR3 region is CASSLGSRQQGANVLTF. In DNA, the CDR3 is TGTGCCAGCAGCTTAGGATCTCGGCAACAGGGGGCCAACGTCCTGACTTTC.

A remark on this clonotype: This may arise from a read error, as a much more abundant clone is one base away. The chain uses TRBV12-3 or TRBV12-4 and TRBJ2-7; 7 bases are shared with TRBD1. With V trimmed by 9 bases and J by 5 bases, 13 bases remained unmatched. The CDR3 sequence is 14 residues long. The CDR3 region has the DNA TGTGCCAGAAGTGAAACGACAGGGTTTGACGAGCAGTACTTC. Amino acids: CARSETTGFDEQYF.

In the case of this clonotype: This may be a read error, as it is one base from a much larger clone. J is TRBJ1-5 and V is TRBV28; D not certain. Deletions cut 4 bases from V and 7 bases from J, with 11 bases between. Germline CDR1 is MDHEN and CDR2 is SYDVKM. CDR3 length: 13 residues. The CDR3 DNA is TGTGCCAGCAGTTCTCTGGTCGAACAGCCCCAGCATTTT. It translates to CASSSLVEQPQHF.

This clonotype was picked up many times. V usage is TRBV6-1 and J usage is TRBJ1-5; D remains unclear. CDR1 and CDR2 from the germline V gene are MNHNS and SASEGT. Trimming took off 4 bases at V and 6 bases at J, with 4 bases between the two ends. The CDR3 has 11 residues. Here the CDR3 reads CASSGSQPQHF. The CDR3 DNA reads as TGTGCCAGCAGTGGAAGTCAGCCCCAGCATTTT.

This clonotype showed up many times. This chain connects TRBV2 to TRBJ2-1, with 7 nucleotides matching TRBD2. Per the germline V gene, CDR1 is SNHLY and CDR2 is FYNNEI. There are 15 residues in the CDR3. V shed 2 bases, J shed 2 bases, and the junction held 3 bases outside the gene matches. CDR3 residues: CASSELGGTYNEQFF. The CDR3, as DNA: TGTGCCAGCAGTGAACTGGGGGGGACCTACAATGAGCAGTTCTTC.

Comments on this clonotype: A clone one base away is much larger, so this may be a read error. This rearrangement joins TRBV19 to TRBJ2-3; the D gene is possibly TRBD1 (6 bases). Germline V lookup: CDR1 LNHDA, CDR2 SQIVND (reference sequence). V was trimmed by 7 bases and J by 4 bases, leaving 15 bases between them. This CDR3 region has 14 residues. CDR3 in DNA: TGTGCCAGTACCCCCGGGACATGGTCAGATACGCAGTATTTT. As protein: CASTPGTWSDTQYF.

V gene TRBV12-3 or TRBV12-4 combines with J gene TRBJ1-1; 7 positions agree with TRBD1. The CDR3 has 13 residues. Trimming at V came to 6 bases and at J to 10 bases, leaving 11 bases not matched to a gene. The CDR3 DNA reads as TGTGCCAGCAGCCCAGACAGGGTGTATGGAGCTTTCTTT. Translation gives CASSPDRVYGAFF.

This clonotype was detected many times. This chain links TRBV28 with TRBJ1-4; 10 bases fit TRBD1. With V trimmed by 8 bases and J by 3 bases, 3 bases remained unmatched. The CDR3 has 14 residues. CDR1 is MDHEN, CDR2 SYDVKM, per germline. This CDR3 is CASFGQGANEKLFF. The CDR3 DNA reads TGTGCCAGCTTCGGACAGGGGGCTAATGAAAAACTGTTTTTT.

This rearrangement joins TRBV12-3 or TRBV12-4 to TRBJ2-1; no clear D gene. The CDR3 is 12 residues long. CDR3 sequence reads: CVSSSARFEQFF. The DNA for the CDR3 is TGTGTTAGCAGTTCGGCCCGGTTCGAGCAGTTCTTC.

This chain joins TRBV12-5 and TRBJ2-1, with 7 bases that match TRBD2. The V and J ends lost 3 bases and 5 bases, in that order; junction bases with no gene match: 7. CDR1 LGHNT and CDR2 FRNRAP come from the germline V gene. The CDR3 is made up of 15 amino acids. CDR3 region: CASGFGIAGNNEQFF. The CDR3 DNA reads TGTGCTAGTGGTTTTGGGATAGCGGGTAACAATGAGCAGTTCTTC.

The V gene is TRBV6-6, the J gene TRBJ2-5; 11 bases line up with TRBD2. Per germline, CDR1 MNHNY and CDR2 SVGAGI (reference sequence). CDR3 length: 17 amino acids. V lost 4 bases and J lost 3; bases outside the gene matches: 10. As DNA, the CDR3 is TGTGCCAGCAGTTTACGGACTAGCGGGTCGGACAAAGAGACCCAGTACTTC. Its protein product is CASSLRTSGSDKETQYF.

This clonotype was seen ten or more times. The CDR3 sequence: CASSWGGSWETQYF. The CDR3 nucleotides read TGTGCCAGCAGTTGGGGCGGGAGCTGGGAGACCCAGTACTTC. This chain links TRBV6-2 or TRBV6-3 with TRBJ2-5; 7 nucleotides line up with TRBD2. The V gene end was trimmed by 4 bases and the J gene end by 5 bases; junction bases not matched to a gene: 7. The length of the CDR3 is 14 residues. Looked up from germline, CDR1 is MNHEY and CDR2 is SVGEGT.